The 3 T cell receptor beta chains below come from one sample, sequenced in a study of blood T cell repertoires in COVID-19 (TCRdb year 2020). The library came from the immunoSEQ multiplex PCR assay. Drawn from immuneACCESS, this table holds only the in-frame rearrangements with V and J called that TCRdb kept. Clones are partly lost; checked studies trace under half to an unresolved V gene and leave the rest unexplained. The sample table shows 200,000 to 300,000 clones, and approximately 89% are seen once. The ten largest make up roughly 2.5% of the sample. The material sequenced was peripheral blood. The receptors were gathered from a woman in her 50s with acute or convalescent COVID-19.

The V gene is TRBV3-1 (or the pseudogene TRBV3-2), the J gene TRBJ1-2, with 9 nucleotides matching TRBD1. Germline V gene sequence: CDR1 LGHDT, CDR2 YNNKEL (reference sequence). The CDR3 has 15 residues. V lost 1 base to trimming and J lost 8 bases; unmatched junction nucleotides: 8. In DNA form, the CDR3 reads TGTGCCAGCAGCCAAGGTCAACAGGGGGCAAAAGGCTACACCTTC. As protein: CASSQGQQGAKGYTF.

The V call is TRBV20-1, the J call TRBJ1-1; D uncertain. The CDR3 is made up of 12 amino acids. CDR1 DFQATT and CDR2 SNEGSKA come from the germline V gene (reference sequence). V was pared by 3 bases and J by 5 bases, with 10 bases between. This chain's CDR3 is CSASIPVTEAFF. The CDR3 nucleotides are TGCAGTGCTAGTATCCCGGTGACTGAAGCTTTCTTT.

The rearrangement links TRBV4-1 to TRBJ2-2; 14 bases match TRBD2. Per germline, CDR1 MGHRA and CDR2 YSYEKL. There are 20 residues in the CDR3. Losses at the gene ends were 4 bases for V and 5 bases for J; bases not matched to a gene: 15. The CDR3 sequence is CASSRGTGTSGRRVTGELFF. The CDR3 DNA follows: TGCGCCAGCAGCCGGGGGACAGGGACTAGCGGGAGACGTGTGACCGGGGAGCTGTTTTTT.